What follows are 24 T cell receptor beta chains derived from one specimen sequenced in a study of shared clonotypes between healthy human individuals. Only in-frame clones appear in the TCRdb table, and some are missing; sequencing was by immunoSEQ multiplex PCR. The table lists some 320,000 clones, over 75% of them singletons. Sequencing input: memory CD8+ T cells sorted from blood. Stated subset: CD45RO+ cells pooled with CCR7-negative TemRA cells. These receptors came from a young man in good health.

The V and J genes are TRBV6-5 and TRBJ2-7, with 7 bases aligning to TRBD1. This CDR3 is built from 14 residues. With 5 bases clipped from V and 3 bases from J, the junction kept 7 bases outside the gene matches. Germline V gene sequence: CDR1 MNHEY, CDR2 SVGAGI. DNA of the CDR3: TGTGCCAGCAGTCCCTTCGACAGGGACTACGAGCAGTACTTC. The encoded protein is CASSPFDRDYEQYF.

The chain has TRBV7-6 and TRBJ2-1, with a weak D call TRBD2 (6 bases). The CDR3 is made up of 12 amino acids. With 2 bases removed from V and 8 bases from J, the gap between germline ends came to 7 bases. Germline V gene data show CDR1 as SGHVS and CDR2 as FNYEAQ. As DNA, the CDR3 is TGTGCCAGCAGCTTAAGGGAGGATGAGCAGTTCTTC. Its protein product is CASSLREDEQFF.

This clone appeared a single time. The CDR3 DNA reads TGCGCCAGCAGTTACGGGCCTATCTACGAGCAGTACTTC. The encoded protein is CASSYGPIYEQYF. V and J are TRBV5-1 and TRBJ2-7; D is unclear. V lost 5 bases and J 3 bases, leaving 12 bases between the germline ends. Germline lookup yields CDR1 SGHRS and CDR2 YFSETQ. This CDR3 spans 13 amino acids.

The table lists this clone with a count of one. Since no conserved phenylalanine or tryptophan closes the CDR3, a read error is the likely cause. No DNA is shown, since the ends of the CDR3 on it are uncertain; the CDR3 is the one TCRdb lists. The chain has TRBV6-1 and TRBJ2-7; the DNA was not used to check the table's D call, TRBD2. Germline CDR1 MNHNS, CDR2 SASEGT. The CDR3 sequence runs 10 residues, both termini included. The CDR3: CASSESHGGL.

This clone occurred many times. J is TRBJ2-7 and V is TRBV2; D ambiguous. Trimming shortened V by 1 base and J by 2 bases, and 12 bases separated the two germline ends. The CDR3 runs to 15 residues. The germline V gene has CDR1 SNHLY and CDR2 FYNNEI. The CDR3 loop is CASSEGPGPTYEQYF. The CDR3 DNA reads TGTGCCAGCAGTGAAGGGCCGGGCCCAACCTACGAGCAGTACTTC.

V and J are TRBV7-9 and TRBJ2-1; 7 bases agree with TRBD2. Germline V gene data show CDR1 as SEHNR and CDR2 as FQNEAQ (reference sequence). V shed 2 bases, J shed 7 bases, and the junction held 14 bases outside the gene matches. The CDR3 is made up of 17 amino acids. CDR3 DNA sequence: TGTGCCAGCAGCTTATCAACAATTGGACTAGGGAAGAATGAGCAGTTCTTC. It specifies CASSLSTIGLGKNEQFF.

This clone is medium-sized. The chain is built from TRBV6-1 and TRBJ1-3; no reliable D call. The length of the CDR3 is 17 residues. Germline lookup yields CDR1 MNHNS and CDR2 SASEGT. Trimming shortened V by 0 bases and J by 8 bases, and 20 bases separated the two germline ends. CDR3 sequence reads: CASSEATRPRPGDTIYF. The CDR3 DNA is TGTGCCAGCAGTGAAGCAACAAGGCCCCGTCCTGGGGACACCATATATTTT.

This clone came up a few times. Additional DNA sequences in this sample encode the identical CDR3. The gene calls are TRBV9 and TRBJ1-1; D not resolved. Germline V gives CDR1 SGDLS, CDR2 YYNGEE. This CDR3 has 13 residues. Trimming cost V 0 bases and J 1 base, with 4 bases left between them. The CDR3 DNA reads as TGTGCCAGCAGCGTAGGTGAGAACACTGAAGCTTTCTTT. Protein sequence: CASSVGENTEAFF.

The rearrangement links TRBV2 to TRBJ1-5; D uncertain. Germline CDR1 reads SNHLY; CDR2 reads FYNNEI. The V end was cut by 6 bases, the J end by 0 bases, with 9 bases between. The CDR3 totals 14 residues. CDR3 nucleotide sequence: TGTGCCAGCAGAGCGTCTAATAGCAATCAGCCCCAGCATTTT. It specifies CASRASNSNQPQHF. The full variable domain, in which reference TRBV2 and TRBJ1-5 provide the parts outside the CDR3, is EPEVTQTPSHQVTQMGQEVILRCVPISNHLYFYWYRQILGQKVEFLVSFYNNEISEKSEIFDDQFSVERPDGSNFTLKIRSTKLEDSAMYFCASRASNSNQPQHFGDGTRLSIL.

The chain has TRBV4-1 and TRBJ2-7; D gene uncertain. The CDR3 has 14 residues. The germline V and J ends were trimmed by 5 bases and 5 bases, with 16 bases remaining between them. The germline CDR1 and CDR2 sequences are MGHRA and YSYEKL. The CDR3 loop reads CASSVPGLSHEQYF. The CDR3 region has the DNA TGCGCCAGCAGCGTCCCCGGTCTTTCCCACGAGCAGTACTTC.

This chain links TRBV7-9 with TRBJ2-1, with D tentatively TRBD2 (6 bases). In germline, CDR1 is SEHNR, CDR2 FQNEAQ (reference sequence). CDR3 length: 14 amino acids. With 0 bases removed from V and 8 bases from J, the gap between germline ends came to 11 bases. The CDR3 protein is CASSLALAGYEQFF. The CDR3 DNA reads as TGTGCCAGCAGCTTAGCCCTCGCGGGGTATGAGCAGTTCTTC.

The rearrangement uses TRBV11-2 and TRBJ1-2, with D tentatively TRBD1 (5 bases). Deletions cut 3 bases from V and 4 bases from J, with 15 bases between. Germline V gives CDR1 SGHAT, CDR2 FQNNGV. The CDR3 consists of 15 residues. The CDR3 DNA reads TGTGCCAGCAGCTTCCCTGGGGGGTTACTCTATGGCTACACCTTC. This gives the protein CASSFPGGLLYGYTF.

This clone was seen a single time. The chain joins TRBV14 to TRBJ1-1, with D possibly matching TRBD1 (6 bases). V lost 3 bases and J lost 6, with 14 bases in between. The CDR3 length is 14 residues. Germline values: CDR1 SGHDN, CDR2 FVKESK. The CDR3 DNA reads TGTGCCAGCAGCCACAGGGACACAAGGTCTGAAGCTTTCTTT. It encodes CASSHRDTRSEAFF.

The rearrangement links TRBV18 to TRBJ2-5; D is undetermined. Trimming pared 1 base from V and 3 bases from J, leaving 3 bases between. The germline gives CDR1 KGHSH, CDR2 LQKENI. This CDR3 has 12 amino acids. CDR3 DNA: TGTGCCAGCTCACCACTCGAAGAGACCCAGTACTTC. It is translated as CASSPLEETQYF.

The CDR3 sequence is CASSSRDRPNTEAFF. CDR3 DNA: TGTGCCAGCAGCTCCCGGGACAGACCCAACACTGAAGCTTTCTTT. This rearrangement joins TRBV7-9 to TRBJ1-1; 7 bases align to TRBD1. The CDR3 runs 15 residues. V shed 4 bases and J 2 bases; nucleotides not matched to a gene: 7. Per germline, CDR1 SEHNR and CDR2 FQNEAQ (reference sequence).

V is TRBV11-2 and J is TRBJ2-5; a weak D match, TRBD2 (5 bases). Germline V lookup: CDR1 SGHAT, CDR2 FQNNGV. Trimming shortened V by 10 bases and J by 4 bases, and 13 bases separated the two germline ends. The CDR3 totals 12 residues. The CDR3 protein is CAIGKFGETQYF. Written as DNA, the CDR3 is TGTGCCATCGGGAAATTTGGAGAGACCCAGTACTTC.

This clone was found once. The V call is TRBV5-1, the J call TRBJ2-7; 8 nucleotides align to TRBD2. V gave up 1 base and J gave up 0 bases; unmatched junction bases: 3. From germline, CDR1 is SGHRS and CDR2 YFSETQ. CDR3 length equals 15 residues. CDR3 region: CASSLSSGSSYEQYF. CDR3 DNA sequence: TGCGCCAGCAGCTTGTCAAGCGGGAGCTCCTACGAGCAGTACTTC.

The chain recombines TRBV13 with TRBJ2-7, with D maybe TRBD1 (6 bases). Germline V gives CDR1 PRHDT, CDR2 FYEKMQ (reference sequence). Between the trimmed V and J ends, which lost 5 bases and 2 bases, there was a span of 13 bases. The CDR3 totals 14 residues. DNA of the CDR3: TGTGCCAGCAGCCTAGAGGGGGAGACCTACGAGCAGTACTTC. Translating it yields CASSLEGETYEQYF.

This chain uses TRBV10-3 with TRBJ1-1; tentatively, D is TRBD1 (6 bases). The V gene lost 0 bases and the J gene lost 3 bases, with 14 bases spanning the gap. This CDR3 has 16 residues. Germline CDR1 ENHRY, CDR2 SYGVKD. CDR3 amino acids: CAISESRGGRDTEAFF. The CDR3 DNA is TGTGCCATCAGTGAGTCGAGGGGGGGTCGGGACACTGAAGCTTTCTTT.

J is TRBJ2-7 and V is TRBV19, with TRBD1 identical over 9 bases. J lost 4 bases, V lost 5 bases, and 6 bases had no gene match. The CDR3 consists of 14 residues. The germline CDR1 and CDR2 sequences are LNHDA and SQIVND (reference sequence). The CDR3 region is CASSFGTGRYEQYF. The CDR3 region has the DNA TGTGCCAGTAGTTTCGGGACAGGGCGATACGAGCAGTACTTC.

The chain links TRBV23-1 to TRBJ2-7; TRBD1 aligns across 8 bases. TRBV23-1 belongs to the ORF category, with a function that is uncertain. CDR3 length: 16 residues. V shed 4 bases and J 0 bases; nucleotides not matched to a gene: 8. The CDR3 loop reads CASSRIETGVSYEQYF. The CDR3 bases are TGCGCCAGCAGTCGTATCGAGACAGGGGTCTCCTACGAGCAGTACTTC.

This clone was seen just once. This rearrangement joins TRBV2 to TRBJ2-7; 10 positions agree with TRBD1. CDR3 length: 17 amino acids. Germline V gene sequence: CDR1 SNHLY, CDR2 FYNNEI. The V and J ends lost 3 bases and 0 bases, in that order; junction bases with no gene match: 8. CDR3 amino acids: CASSEVAGQGLSYEQYF. CDR3 in DNA: TGTGCCAGCAGTGAGGTGGCGGGACAGGGGCTCTCCTACGAGCAGTACTTC.

This clone was seen just once. The V and J genes are TRBV2 and TRBJ2-7, with 10 bases that match TRBD2. This CDR3 is 14 amino acids long. V trimming: 3 bases; J trimming: 7 bases; junction bases outside the gene matches: 6. CDR1 and CDR2 (germline): SNHLY, FYNNEI. The CDR3 DNA follows: TGTGCCAGCAGTGACAGCGGGGGGGCCGAAGAGCAGTACTTC. It yields the protein CASSDSGGAEEQYF.

The chain uses TRBV6-5 and TRBJ1-6; 9 bases are shared with TRBD1. The CDR3 is 15 residues long. Germline CDR1 MNHEY, CDR2 SVGAGI. V trimming: 3 bases; J trimming: 13 bases; junction bases outside the gene matches: 10. The CDR3 bases are TGTGCCAGCAGTTATTCCACAGGGGGCTGGGCGCCCCTCCACTTT. Amino acid sequence: CASSYSTGGWAPLHF.